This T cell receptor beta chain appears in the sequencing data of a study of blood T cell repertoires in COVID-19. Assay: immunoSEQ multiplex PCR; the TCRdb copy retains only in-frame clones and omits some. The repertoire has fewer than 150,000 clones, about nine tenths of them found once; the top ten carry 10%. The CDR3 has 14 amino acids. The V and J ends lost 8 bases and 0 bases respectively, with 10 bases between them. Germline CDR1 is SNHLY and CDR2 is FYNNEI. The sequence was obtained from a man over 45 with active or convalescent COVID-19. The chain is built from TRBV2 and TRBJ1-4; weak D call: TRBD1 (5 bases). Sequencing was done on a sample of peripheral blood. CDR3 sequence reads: CASSGGATNEKLFF. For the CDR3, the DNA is TGTGCCAGCTCGGGGGGGGCAACTAATGAAAAACTGTTTTTT.